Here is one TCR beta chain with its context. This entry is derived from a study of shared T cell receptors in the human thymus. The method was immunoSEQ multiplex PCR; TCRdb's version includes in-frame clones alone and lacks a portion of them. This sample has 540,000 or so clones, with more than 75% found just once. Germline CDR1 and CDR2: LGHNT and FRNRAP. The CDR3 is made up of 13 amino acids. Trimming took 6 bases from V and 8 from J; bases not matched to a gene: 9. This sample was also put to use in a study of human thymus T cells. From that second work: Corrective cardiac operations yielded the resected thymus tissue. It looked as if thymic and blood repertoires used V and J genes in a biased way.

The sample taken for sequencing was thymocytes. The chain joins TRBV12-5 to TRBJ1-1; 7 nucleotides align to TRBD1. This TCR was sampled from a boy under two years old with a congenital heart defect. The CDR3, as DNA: TGTGCTAGTGGACAAGGGGGCAGGACAGAAGCTTTCTTT. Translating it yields CASGQGGRTEAFF.